A single sample gave rise to the 9 T cell receptor beta chains below, sequenced in a study of T cell repertoires in cytomegalovirus infection. These receptors have no known antigen. One entry per CDR3 protein, called by TCRdb with MiXCR from the reads. Of 650,000 to 900,000 distinct CDR3 sequences in the sample, 25% to 30% were seen once. The material was cultured CD8+ T cells from PBMCs, obtained from culture after CMV antigen stimulation. The receptor source for this set is a human donor in good health (CMV status not recorded). Some clones in this sample may be carry-over from other donors' samples.

The rearrangement links TRBV27 to TRBJ2-7; 9 bases are a match to TRBD1. The CDR3 contains 15 residues. Trimming cost V 7 bases and J 4 bases; bases outside gene matches: 11. Germline lookup yields CDR1 MNHEY and CDR2 SMNVEV (reference sequence). For the CDR3, the DNA is TGTGCCAGCATCCATGCGGGACAGGGAAATTACGAGCAGTACTTC. This encodes CASIHAGQGNYEQYF.

Many counts were recorded for this clonotype. A junction boundary mismatches the germline segment, possibly from a read error. This chain connects TRBV7-6 to TRBJ1-2; tentative D call: TRBD1 (5 bases). Germline CDR1 and CDR2: SGHVS and FNYEAQ. The CDR3 is 16 amino acids. CDR3 sequence (DNA): TGTGCCAGCAGCCTAGCTTTGGGGCCGTTAAGCTATGGCTACACCTTC. Its protein product is CASSLALGPLSYGYTF.

There are a few counts of this clonotype. The J gene is TRBJ2-3, the V gene TRBV10-1; 7 nucleotides align to TRBD2. After removal of 0 bases from V and 6 bases from J, the junction contained 0 bases not matched to a gene. This CDR3 contains 13 residues. Germline CDR1 and CDR2: WNHNN and SYGVQD (reference sequence). As DNA, the CDR3 is TGCGCCAGCAGTGAGTCGACTAGCGATACGCAGTATTTT. The encoded protein is CASSESTSDTQYF.

V is TRBV6-6 and J is TRBJ2-1; D unresolved. CDR1 is MNHNY and CDR2 is SVGAGI in the germline V gene (reference sequence). The germline V and J ends were trimmed by 2 bases and 4 bases, with 9 bases remaining between them. The CDR3 contains 14 residues. CDR3 region: CASSYTDTYNEQFF. In nucleotides, the CDR3 is TGTGCCAGCAGTTACACAGACACATACAATGAGCAGTTCTTC.

A few counts support this clonotype. The chain is built from TRBV19 and TRBJ1-1; TRBD1 agrees at 9 bases. The CDR3 covers 16 residues. Germline V lookup: CDR1 LNHDA, CDR2 SQIVND (reference sequence). Unmatched junction bases numbered 12, after V lost 6 bases and J lost 4 bases. DNA of the CDR3: TGTGCCAGTAGCCCAACCTACAGGGGGCCCAGCACTGAAGCTTTCTTT. Its protein is CASSPTYRGPSTEAFF.

This clonotype was counted many times. V is TRBV7-8 and J is TRBJ2-1, with D unresolved. Germline CDR1 and CDR2: SGHVS and FQNEAQ. There are 12 residues in the CDR3. Trimming stripped 2 bases from V and 7 bases from J, with 6 bases between. DNA of the CDR3: TGTGCCAGCAGCTTAAGCCGGAATGAGCAGTTCTTC. This translates into CASSLSRNEQFF.

This chain links TRBV12-3 or TRBV12-4 with TRBJ1-5, with 7 bases that match TRBD1. V shed 5 bases and J 6 bases; nucleotides not matched to a gene: 1. The CDR3 covers 12 residues. This chain's CDR3 is CASSNRGQPQHF. The DNA for the CDR3 is TGTGCCAGCAGTAACAGGGGTCAGCCCCAGCATTTT.

This clonotype turned up a few times. The chain recombines TRBV20-1 with TRBJ2-5; 14 bases agree with TRBD2. The CDR3 runs to 19 residues. The V gene's germline CDR1 is DFQATT and CDR2 SNEGSKA (reference sequence). V was clipped by 1 base and J by 0 bases; unmatched bases: 10. The CDR3 loop is CSARAMLGLAGVYQETQYF. The CDR3 DNA reads as TGCAGTGCTAGAGCCATGTTGGGACTAGCGGGGGTGTACCAAGAGACCCAGTACTTC.

The chain combines TRBV7-2 with TRBJ2-3, with a possible D match to TRBD1 (5 bases). Germline V gene sequence: CDR1 SGHTA, CDR2 FQGNSA. The CDR3 totals 15 residues. The germline V and J ends were trimmed by 5 bases and 1 base, with 13 bases remaining between them. CDR3 in amino acids: CASSKGDSRTDTQYF. In nucleotides, the CDR3 is TGTGCCAGCAGCAAAGGCGACAGTCGCACAGATACGCAGTATTTT.